This T cell receptor (beta chain) appears in the sequencing data of a study of identical twins. The study, taken as a whole, reports: A cross-sectional statistical analysis, not follow-up of the same donors, supported the conclusions.

Each CDR3 protein gets one entry after TCRdb re-called the 5' RACE reads with MiXCR. The sample carries about 480,000 distinct CDR3 sequences, approximately 15% recorded once. In this sample, this clonotype turned up a few times. Its antigen is undetermined. Everyone who donated was a healthy Caucasian. V shed 5 bases and J shed 0 bases, with 11 bases lying between them. The germline CDR1 and CDR2 sequences are DFQATT and SNEGSKA (reference sequence). CDR3 length: 14 residues. Separately, the same data were catalogued under a study of yellow fever vaccine responses in identical twins.

The TCR sequence derives from a woman aged 18 to 35 in good health. Sequences were obtained from CD4+ T cells sorted from blood. The genes are TRBV20-1 and TRBJ2-1; D remains ambiguous. In nucleotides, the CDR3 is TGCAGTGCTCTAATCTTGAGCTCCTACAATGAGCAGTTCTTC. Its protein product is CSALILSSYNEQFF.